These 18 T cell receptor beta chains share one sample of origin, sequenced in a study of radiation and T cells in renal cell carcinoma. The time point: blood 4 weeks post-SBRT, at nephrectomy. As to treatment: 15 Gy SBRT to primary tumor, nephrectomy 4 weeks later. TCRdb's copy holds only in-frame clones and misses some; the assay was immunoSEQ multiplex PCR. Of 75,000 to 95,000 clones in the sample, approximately 80% were seen once. The sample here was blood, taken from a patient whose treatment included radiotherapy and nephrectomy. The receptors derive from a man in his fifties with renal cell carcinoma.

The V gene is TRBV7-9, the J gene TRBJ1-5; D is unclear. Germline V gene lookup returns CDR1 SEHNR and CDR2 FQNEAQ (reference sequence). Trimming stripped 5 bases from V and 0 bases from J, with 11 bases between. The CDR3 has 15 residues. DNA for the CDR3: TGTGCCAGCAGCCAAGGAGACTATAGCAATCAGCCCCAGCATTTT. This gives the protein CASSQGDYSNQPQHF.

V gene TRBV7-2 combines with J gene TRBJ1-2, with TRBD1 identical over 9 bases. Germline CDR1 and CDR2: SGHTA and FQGNSA. After removal of 5 bases from V and 6 bases from J, the junction contained 10 bases not matched to a gene. This CDR3 is built from 15 residues. In DNA form, the CDR3 reads TGTGCCAGCAGCACCCAAACAGGGGGCGCGGATGGCTACACCTTC. This translates into CASSTQTGGADGYTF.

The gene calls are TRBV28 and TRBJ2-7, with 10 bases that match TRBD1. Germline CDR1 reads MDHEN; CDR2 reads SYDVKM. With V trimmed by 9 bases and J by 1 base, 6 bases remained unmatched. The length of the CDR3 is 14 residues. CDR3 sequence reads: CASIGTGDSYEQYF. For the CDR3, the DNA is TGTGCCAGTATCGGGACAGGGGATTCCTACGAGCAGTACTTC. The entire variable domain, with the rest obtained from reference TRBV28 and TRBJ2-7, is as follows: DVKVTQSSRYLVKRTGEKVFLECVQDMDHENMFWYRQDPGLGLRLIYFSYDVKMKEKGDIPEGYSVSREKKERFSLILESASTNQTSMYLCASIGTGDSYEQYFGPGTRLTVT.

The chain joins TRBV2 to TRBJ1-2; D gene uncertain. The CDR3 covers 12 residues. Germline V gene data show CDR1 as SNHLY and CDR2 as FYNNEI. V lost 6 bases and J lost 6, with 11 bases in between. Here the CDR3 reads CASRKGPDGYTF. As DNA, the CDR3 is TGTGCCAGCAGGAAAGGGCCGGATGGCTACACCTTC.

The CDR3 protein is CASSLGALQPQHF. CDR3 coding DNA: TGTGCCAGCAGCTTAGGGGCGCTTCAGCCCCAGCATTTT. This sequence joins TRBV7-9 and TRBJ1-5; D gene ambiguous. CDR3 length: 13 residues. V was clipped by 1 base and J by 6 bases, with 7 bases between them. The germline V gene has CDR1 SEHNR and CDR2 FQNEAQ (reference sequence).

The chain recombines TRBV6-5 with TRBJ1-1, with TRBD1 matching 8 bases. This CDR3 is 13 amino acids long. Germline lookup yields CDR1 MNHEY and CDR2 SVGAGI. With 2 bases clipped from V and 4 bases from J, the junction kept 0 bases outside the gene matches. The CDR3 reads CASSYGQGTEAFF. The CDR3 nucleotides read TGTGCCAGCAGTTACGGACAGGGCACTGAAGCTTTCTTT.

The chain recombines TRBV4-1 with TRBJ2-7; D unclear. V gave up 1 base and J gave up 0 bases, with 10 bases separating them. The germline V gene encodes CDR1 MGHRA and CDR2 YSYEKL. The length of the CDR3 is 15 residues. In DNA, the CDR3 is TGCGCCAGCAGCCAAGTCGGTTCCAGCTCCTACGAGCAGTACTTC. It yields the protein CASSQVGSSSYEQYF.

This clone has a handful of counts. The chain combines TRBV5-4 with TRBJ1-2, with TRBD1 as a possible D gene (5 bases). This CDR3 region has 15 residues. The V end was cut by 4 bases, the J end by 6 bases, with 19 bases between. The germline V gene encodes CDR1 SGHNT and CDR2 YYREEE (reference sequence). The CDR3 DNA is TGTGCCAGCAGCCGGGGCCCCGTGGGGAGGGATGGCTACACCTTC. Its translation: CASSRGPVGRDGYTF.

This clone was seen more than once but under ten times. The chain joins TRBV5-1 to TRBJ1-1; D is uncertain. Trimming took off 4 bases at V and 2 bases at J, with 12 bases between the two ends. Germline V CDR1 and CDR2: SGHRS, YFSETQ. The CDR3 loop spans 14 amino acids. In nucleotides, the CDR3 is TGCGCCAGCAGCCCCGGACGGGGAAACACTGAAGCTTTCTTT. Encoded protein: CASSPGRGNTEAFF.

This clone was seen a single time. The chain uses TRBV13 and TRBJ2-2; 15 nucleotides line up with TRBD2. The V gene's germline CDR1 is PRHDT and CDR2 FYEKMQ (reference sequence). The CDR3 loop spans 16 amino acids. With 4 bases clipped from V and 5 bases from J, the junction kept 2 bases outside the gene matches. DNA of the CDR3: TGTGCCAGCAGCTCCGGACTAGCGGGGGGGACCGGGGAGCTGTTTTTT. Translation: CASSSGLAGGTGELFF.

This clone was seen more than once but under ten times. The J gene is TRBJ1-1, the V gene TRBV30; no clear D gene. The CDR3 contains 12 residues. Trimming cost V 2 bases and J 1 base, with 5 bases left between them. In germline, CDR1 is GTSNPN, CDR2 SVGIG (reference sequence). Here the CDR3 reads CAWSRSNTEAFF. The CDR3 DNA is TGTGCCTGGAGTAGGTCGAACACTGAAGCTTTCTTT.

This rearrangement joins TRBV7-9 to TRBJ1-5, with TRBD1 identical over 7 bases. V was clipped by 0 bases and J by 7 bases; unmatched bases: 9. Germline V CDR1 and CDR2: SEHNR, FQNEAQ (reference sequence). This CDR3 spans 16 amino acids. This CDR3 is CASSLAYKGAGQPQHF. DNA for the CDR3: TGTGCCAGCAGCTTAGCCTACAAGGGGGCAGGGCAGCCCCAGCATTTT. The full variable domain, its missing parts supplied by reference TRBV7-9 and TRBJ1-5, is DTGVSQNPRHKITKRGQNVTFRCDPISEHNRLYWYRQTLGQGPEFLTYFQNEAQLEKSRLLSDRFSAERPKGSFSTLEIQRTEQGDSAMYLCASSLAYKGAGQPQHFGDGTRLSIL.

As to this clone: At one of its ends the junction is not consistent with the germline gene, which may arise from a read error. The J gene is TRBJ2-5, the V gene TRBV14; 9 bases are a match to TRBD1. The CDR3 spans 14 residues. Germline CDR1 is SGHDN and CDR2 is FVKESK. CDR3 in DNA: TGTGCCAGCAGCCGAACCGGGACAGGGAATTTCCAGGACTTC. Translated, it gives CASSRTGTGNFQDF.

The rearrangement uses TRBV5-5 and TRBJ1-1; no reliable D call. The germline V and J ends were trimmed by 3 bases and 6 bases, with 12 bases remaining between them. The CDR3 is 13 amino acids. Germline V gene lookup returns CDR1 SGHKS and CDR2 YYEKEE (reference sequence). For the CDR3, the DNA is TGTGCCAGCAGCTCAGACTTCTCGGCTGAAGCTTTCTTT. Translating it yields CASSSDFSAEAFF.

The genes are TRBV15 and TRBJ1-2; D uncertain. The CDR3 is made up of 12 amino acids. Germline assignment: CDR1 LNHNV and CDR2 YYDKDF (reference sequence). V lost 0 bases and J lost 8, with 7 bases in between. The CDR3 sequence: CATSRDTGGYTF. CDR3 nucleotide sequence: TGTGCCACCAGCAGAGATACTGGAGGCTACACCTTC.

The genes are TRBV4-1 and TRBJ2-7, with D perhaps given as TRBD1 or TRBD2 (5 bases each). The CDR3 totals 16 residues. Deletions cut 4 bases from V and 2 bases from J, with 18 bases between. The germline V gene has CDR1 MGHRA and CDR2 YSYEKL. CDR3 amino acids: CASSPAEGSPPYEQYF. As DNA, the CDR3 is TGCGCCAGCAGCCCGGCAGAGGGGAGCCCCCCCTACGAGCAGTACTTC.

The chain recombines TRBV30 with TRBJ2-3, with TRBD2 as a possible D gene (7 bases). Trimming left V 3 bases short and J 4 bases short, with 11 bases between. Per germline, CDR1 GTSNPN and CDR2 SVGIG (reference sequence). CDR3 size: 13 residues. The CDR3 is CAWRGGGADTQYF. As DNA, the CDR3 is TGTGCCTGGAGGGGAGGGGGAGCAGATACGCAGTATTTT.

V is TRBV11-2 and J is TRBJ2-7; 7 bases agree with TRBD1. V lost 4 bases and J lost 8; bases outside the gene matches: 2. This CDR3 is 11 amino acids long. Germline V gene lookup returns CDR1 SGHAT and CDR2 FQNNGV. CDR3 in DNA: TGTGCCAGCAGCTCAGGGGGTCAGCAGTACTTC. The encoded protein is CASSSGGQQYF. Drawing the rest from reference TRBV11-2 and TRBJ2-7, the complete variable domain is EAGVAQSPRYKIIEKRQSVAFWCNPISGHATLYWYQQILGQGPKLLIQFQNNGVVDDSQLPKDRFSAERLKGVDSTLKIQPAKLEDSAVYLCASSSGGQQYFGPGTRLTVT.